This TCR beta chain stems from a study of T cell responses to AZD1222 COVID-19 vaccine. Whole-study findings and limits: Spike-wide coverage was observed for vaccine-associated CD4 TCRs, with dominant responses at 160-218 and 743-854. White British people made up most donors, females outnumbered males, and clonal diversity was possibly underestimated. The reported proportion of spike-specific TCRs targeting unmutated variant regions was nearly half. Baseline antibody screening turned up just a handful of seropositive AZD1222 recipients.

The assay was immunoSEQ multiplex PCR, and TCRdb's table has in-frame clones only and misses some. The sample has about 140,000 clones; more than 85% are singletons. This CDR3 contains 16 residues. Germline CDR1 is SGDLS and CDR2 is YYNGEE. With V trimmed by 0 bases and J by 3 bases, 6 bases remained unmatched. To note about this clone: Antigen unknown.

The sequence was collected from an adult in good health. The chain links TRBV9 to TRBJ2-3, with TRBD1 matching 8 bases. The specimen comprised peripheral blood, sampled on day 0 of MenACWY control vaccination. The CDR3 protein is CASSVVAGGATDTQYF. DNA of the CDR3: TGTGCCAGCAGCGTAGTGGCAGGGGGCGCAACAGATACGCAGTATTTT.